Listed here are 31 T cell receptor beta chains from one sample, sequenced in a study of blood T cell repertoires in COVID-19. The repertoire was sequenced with immunoSEQ multiplex PCR; TCRdb's copy has only in-frame clones and lacks some. This table has fewer than 300,000 clones, approximately 90% appearing once. Input material: peripheral blood. These receptors originate from a woman aged 45-60 years with COVID-19, enrolled during active disease.

The CDR3 DNA follows: TGTGCCAGCAGCCAAGAAATTACCAGAGGTCGGAACACTGAAGCTTTCTTT. Encoded protein: CASSQEITRGRNTEAFF. The genes are TRBV14 and TRBJ1-1; no clear D. There are 17 residues in the CDR3. With 0 bases removed from V and 1 base from J, the gap between germline ends came to 15 bases. Looked up from germline, CDR1 is SGHDN and CDR2 is FVKESK.

CDR3: CASSLVDRPGTGLYNEQFF. The CDR3 nucleotides read TGTGCCAGCAGCTTGGTTGACCGGCCCGGGACTGGACTCTACAATGAGCAGTTCTTC. The rearrangement links TRBV5-6 to TRBJ2-1, with D possibly matching TRBD2 (6 bases). The V end was cut by 0 bases, the J end by 3 bases, with 22 bases between. This CDR3 region has 19 residues. Germline-derived CDR1 and CDR2 are SGHDT and YYEEEE.

The chain employs TRBV11-3 and TRBJ2-7, with 7 bases matching TRBD1. Germline V gives CDR1 SGHNT, CDR2 YENEEA. The CDR3 is made up of 13 amino acids. V dropped 5 bases and J dropped 2; count of bases not matched to a gene: 3. CDR3 in amino acids: CASSRTGTYEQYF. The DNA for the CDR3 is TGTGCCAGCAGCAGGACAGGTACCTACGAGCAGTACTTC.

This chain uses TRBV6-6 with TRBJ2-2; 8 positions agree with TRBD2. Germline V CDR1 and CDR2: MNHNY, SVGAGI (reference sequence). Unmatched junction bases numbered 8, after V lost 4 bases and J lost 4 bases. This CDR3 spans 16 amino acids. In nucleotides, the CDR3 is TGTGCCAGCAGTTCCGCGGGACTAGGGCGCACCGGGGAGCTGTTTTTT. Its translation is CASSSAGLGRTGELFF.

CDR3 sequence: CASSLVTEGEQFF. The DNA of the CDR3 is TGCGCCAGCAGCTTAGTGACTGAGGGTGAGCAGTTCTTC. This rearrangement joins TRBV5-1 to TRBJ2-1; a weak D match, TRBD2 (5 bases). V was trimmed by 2 bases and J by 9 bases, leaving 12 bases between them. The CDR3 extends over 13 amino acids. The germline V gene encodes CDR1 SGHRS and CDR2 YFSETQ.

The V and J genes are TRBV5-1 and TRBJ2-3; 9 bases agree with TRBD1. With V trimmed by 3 bases and J by 3 bases, 14 bases remained unmatched. The CDR3 contains 18 residues. Germline V gives CDR1 SGHRS, CDR2 YFSETQ. The CDR3 sequence is CASSSRGLGTGMTDTQYF. The DNA of the CDR3 is TGCGCCAGCAGCTCCCGTGGCCTCGGGACAGGGATGACAGATACGCAGTATTTT.

The J gene is TRBJ2-1, the V gene TRBV7-9; D may be TRBD1 (5 bases). The germline CDR1 and CDR2 sequences are SEHNR and FQNEAQ (reference sequence). CDR3 length: 17 residues. Trimming cost V 5 bases and J 5 bases, with 22 bases left between them. The CDR3 coding sequence is TGTGCCAGCAGCCGCCCTCTTTGGCAGGGTACCGACAATGAGCAGTTCTTC. This codes for CASSRPLWQGTDNEQFF.

The chain employs TRBV12-5 and TRBJ2-5, with 9 bases fitting TRBD1. The length of the CDR3 is 15 residues. Germline CDR1 is LGHNT and CDR2 is FRNRAP. V lost 5 bases to trimming and J lost 4 bases; unmatched junction nucleotides: 8. CDR3: CASGEGQGFRETQYF. The DNA for the CDR3 is TGTGCTAGTGGTGAAGGACAGGGGTTTCGAGAGACCCAGTACTTC.

CDR3 amino acids: CASSLARTAGELFF. DNA for the CDR3: TGTGCCAGCAGCTTAGCAAGGACAGCCGGGGAGCTGTTTTTT. The chain uses TRBV7-9 and TRBJ2-2; a possible D gene is TRBD1 (6 bases). This CDR3 is built from 14 residues. V dropped 0 bases and J dropped 6 bases, with 8 bases sitting between them. Germline loops: CDR1 SEHNR, CDR2 FQNEAQ (reference sequence).

This clone was seen more than once but under ten times. The chain combines TRBV3-1 (or the pseudogene TRBV3-2) with TRBJ2-1; D is unclear. The V end was cut by 0 bases, the J end by 6 bases, with 12 bases between. The CDR3 is made up of 15 amino acids. The germline V gene has CDR1 LGHDT and CDR2 YNNKEL (reference sequence). The DNA of the CDR3 is TGTGCCAGCAGCCAAGATTTTAGCAAACTCAATGAGCAGTTCTTC. Protein: CASSQDFSKLNEQFF.

The count of this clone is one. This rearrangement joins TRBV5-1 to TRBJ2-2; D not resolved. Looked up from germline, CDR1 is SGHRS and CDR2 is YFSETQ. V shed 0 bases and J shed 4 bases, with 4 bases lying between them. The CDR3 is 13 amino acids. Here the CDR3 reads CASSLGSTGELFF. CDR3 bases: TGCGCCAGCAGCTTGGGCAGCACCGGGGAGCTGTTTTTT.

This chain uses TRBV3-1 (or the pseudogene TRBV3-2) with TRBJ2-3; D unresolved. This CDR3 has 15 amino acids. The V and J ends lost 4 bases and 1 base respectively, with 12 bases between them. Germline V gene sequence: CDR1 LGHDT, CDR2 YNNKEL (reference sequence). This CDR3 is CASSPGDLRTDTQYF. The DNA of the CDR3 is TGTGCCAGCAGCCCCGGTGATCTCCGCACAGATACGCAGTATTTT.

CDR3 in amino acids: CASSPNSGTGANVLTF. DNA for the CDR3: TGCGCCAGCAGCCCAAACTCAGGGACTGGGGCCAACGTCCTGACTTTC. The V and J genes are TRBV5-1 and TRBJ2-6; a weak D match, TRBD1 (5 bases). Germline V gives CDR1 SGHRS, CDR2 YFSETQ. V dropped 4 bases and J dropped 2 bases, with 13 bases sitting between them. CDR3 length: 16 amino acids.

This chain joins TRBV21-1 and TRBJ1-2. TRBV21-1 is listed as a pseudogene. The CDR3 spans 14 residues. The CDR3 region is CASSRRPDGYGYTF. CDR3 bases: TGTGCCAGCAGCCGGAGGCCGGATGGCTATGGCTACACCTTC.

The rearrangement uses TRBV6-5 and TRBJ1-5, with TRBD1 matching over 9 bases. Per the germline V gene, CDR1 is MNHEY and CDR2 is SVGAGI. The V and J ends lost 6 bases and 3 bases, in that order; junction bases with no gene match: 6. The CDR3 runs 15 residues. The CDR3 loop is CASRTGTGLNQPQHF. CDR3 nucleotides: TGTGCCAGCAGAACCGGGACAGGGCTCAATCAGCCCCAGCATTTT.

The genes are TRBV7-9 and TRBJ2-5; maybe TRBD1 (6 bases). Germline V gene data show CDR1 as SEHNR and CDR2 as FQNEAQ (reference sequence). V lost 4 bases, J lost 5 bases, and 17 bases lay in between. The CDR3 spans 15 residues. The CDR3 spells CASSSRQGTAETQYF. CDR3 nucleotide sequence: TGTGCCAGCAGCTCCCGGCAGGGGACCGCCGAGACCCAGTACTTC.

The chain carries TRBV4-3 and TRBJ1-1, with D maybe TRBD1 (5 bases). The CDR3 totals 15 residues. The germline V gene encodes CDR1 LGHNA and CDR2 YSLEER. The V gene lost 2 bases and the J gene lost 4 bases, with 14 bases spanning the gap. The CDR3 nucleotides are TGCGCCAGCAGCCAATATTGGGGCGGTGGCACTGAAGCTTTCTTT. Translation gives CASSQYWGGGTEAFF.

This clone is a singleton in its sample. The V call is TRBV5-6, the J call TRBJ2-1; D is perhaps TRBD2 (5 bases). V was clipped by 1 base and J by 15 bases, with 20 bases between them. The CDR3 has 14 amino acids. Germline V lookup: CDR1 SGHDT, CDR2 YYEEEE. The CDR3 DNA reads TGTGCCAGCAGCTTGATCTCGATAGCGCAGGTGGGGTTCTTC. Translation gives CASSLISIAQVGFF.

V gene TRBV6-1 combines with J gene TRBJ1-6, with 7 bases matching TRBD1. This CDR3 comprises 16 residues. Looked up from germline, CDR1 is MNHNS and CDR2 is SASEGT. With 2 bases clipped from V and 7 bases from J, the junction kept 8 bases outside the gene matches. DNA of the CDR3: TGTGCCAGCAGTGAAAGGGCGGGACAGCCAAATTCACCCCTCCACTTT. Encoded protein: CASSERAGQPNSPLHF.

The gene calls are TRBV2 and TRBJ1-6; D ambiguous. The V end lost 2 bases, the J end lost 7 bases, and 15 bases lay between the germline ends. The CDR3 spans 16 residues. Germline values: CDR1 SNHLY, CDR2 FYNNEI. For the CDR3, the DNA is TGTGCCAGCAGTGAAAGACTCATCCGGGAGAATTCACCCCTCCACTTT. Translation: CASSERLIRENSPLHF. Full variable domain (missing parts from reference TRBV2 and TRBJ1-6): EPEVTQTPSHQVTQMGQEVILRCVPISNHLYFYWYRQILGQKVEFLVSFYNNEISEKSEIFDDQFSVERPDGSNFTLKIRSTKLEDSAMYFCASSERLIRENSPLHFGNGTRLTVT.

The rearrangement links TRBV5-5 to TRBJ1-2, with D unresolved. V lost 0 bases to trimming and J lost 0 bases, with 12 bases between them. This CDR3 spans 16 amino acids. Germline V lookup: CDR1 SGHKS, CDR2 YYEKEE (reference sequence). DNA for the CDR3: TGTGCCAGCAGCTTGGAGGGTGGGAGGCCTAACTATGGCTACACCTTC. Translated, it gives CASSLEGGRPNYGYTF.

This chain uses TRBV7-2 with TRBJ2-7; TRBD2 matches 14 bases. Trimming cost V 0 bases and J 6 bases; bases outside gene matches: 4. The CDR3 loop spans 16 amino acids. Germline CDR1 SGHTA, CDR2 FQGNSA. The CDR3 region has the DNA TGTGCCAGCAGCTTAGCGGGGACTAGCGGGAGTGGCGAGCAGTACTTC. Protein product: CASSLAGTSGSGEQYF. The full variable domain, completed using reference TRBV7-2 and TRBJ2-7, is GAGVSQSPSNKVTEKGKDVELRCDPISGHTALYWYRQSLGQGLEFLIYFQGNSAPDKSGLPSDRFSAERTGGSVSTLTIQRTQQEDSAVYLCASSLAGTSGSGEQYFGPGTRLTVT.

The chain recombines TRBV7-2 with TRBJ2-3; possibly TRBD2 for D (6 bases). V was shortened by 6 bases and J by 2 bases, with 12 bases between the two germline ends. The CDR3 runs to 14 residues. The germline CDR1 and CDR2 sequences are SGHTA and FQGNSA. The CDR3 DNA reads as TGTGCCAGCAGTAGGGCGGGACCCACAGATACGCAGTATTTT. Amino acid sequence: CASSRAGPTDTQYF.

The CDR3 sequence: CASSESGATEAFF. CDR3 nucleotides: TGTGCCAGCAGTGAATCAGGGGCCACTGAAGCTTTCTTT. This rearrangement joins TRBV25-1 to TRBJ1-1; D perhaps matches TRBD1 (6 bases). The germline V gene has CDR1 MGHDK and CDR2 SYGVNS. The CDR3 totals 13 residues. V was pared by 1 base and J by 4 bases, with 7 bases between.

This chain uses TRBV6-5 with TRBJ2-3; 7 positions match TRBD1. The CDR3 has 14 amino acids. Germline values: CDR1 MNHEY, CDR2 SVGAGI. V gave up 6 bases and J gave up 7 bases; unmatched junction bases: 10. Here the CDR3 reads CASSLDRDLNTQYF. The CDR3 DNA reads as TGTGCCAGCAGCCTCGACAGGGATCTGAATACGCAGTATTTT.

The chain couples TRBV6-5 to TRBJ1-2, with TRBD1 matching 9 bases. Germline CDR1 reads MNHEY; CDR2 reads SVGAGI. CDR3 length equals 15 residues. Trimming cost V 7 bases and J 4 bases; bases outside gene matches: 10. The DNA of the CDR3 is TGTGCCAGCAAATCAAACAGGGGGCGCTTCTATGGCTACACCTTC. As protein: CASKSNRGRFYGYTF.

This clone has just one count. This chain connects TRBV5-1 to TRBJ1-5; D is unresolved. V gave up 3 bases and J gave up 0 bases, with 4 bases separating them. The CDR3 totals 13 residues. CDR1 is SGHRS, CDR2 YFSETQ, per germline. The CDR3 sequence is CASSSGSNQPQHF. The CDR3 DNA reads TGCGCCAGCAGCTCGGGTAGCAATCAGCCCCAGCATTTT.

The chain combines TRBV27 with TRBJ2-1; 9 bases are shared with TRBD1. CDR3 length: 17 residues. Germline values: CDR1 MNHEY, CDR2 SMNVEV (reference sequence). Unmatched junction bases numbered 11, after V lost 5 bases and J lost 3 bases. CDR3 DNA sequence: TGTGCCAGCAGTCCACGTCACAGGGGGCACTTCTACAATGAGCAGTTCTTC. This gives the protein CASSPRHRGHFYNEQFF.

The chain links TRBV11-3 to TRBJ1-2; TRBD1 matches 10 bases. Germline-derived CDR1 and CDR2 are SGHNT and YENEEA. The trim removed 5 bases at V and 2 bases at J, leaving 14 bases unmatched. This CDR3 has 18 residues. CDR3 in amino acids: CASSARLWRGQGNYGYTF. CDR3 sequence (DNA): TGTGCCAGCAGCGCCCGTCTTTGGAGGGGACAGGGGAACTATGGCTACACCTTC. Together with reference TRBV11-3 and TRBJ1-2, the CDR3 gives the full variable domain: EAGVVQSPRYKIIEKKQPVAFWCNPISGHNTLYWYLQNLGQGPELLIRYENEEAVDDSQLPKDRFSAERLKGVDSTLKIQPAELGDSAVYLCASSARLWRGQGNYGYTFGSGTRLTVV.

The chain links TRBV6-1 to TRBJ2-7; 7 bases line up with TRBD1. This CDR3 spans 17 amino acids. J was trimmed by 2 bases and V by 4 bases; bases with no gene match: 14. The germline CDR1 and CDR2 sequences are MNHNS and SASEGT. CDR3 residues: CASSADLPGTATYEQYF. CDR3 sequence (DNA): TGTGCCAGCAGTGCTGACCTTCCCGGGACAGCCACCTACGAGCAGTACTTC.

V is TRBV6-4 and J is TRBJ1-2; 8 bases match TRBD1. The J segment lost 0 bases and the V segment lost 6 bases, leaving 12 bases of the junction unmatched. The CDR3 is 17 residues long. Germline V gives CDR1 MRHNA, CDR2 SNTAGT. DNA for the CDR3: TGTGCCAGCAGGGCCAGGGGGCCGCGCCTCCCTAACTATGGCTACACCTTC. This gives the protein CASRARGPRLPNYGYTF.